Listed below are T cell receptor beta chains from one sample, sequenced in a study of identical twins. TCRdb re-derived calls from the 5' RACE reads in MiXCR, one entry per CDR3 protein. Among a few hundred thousand distinct CDR3 sequences, about 8.9% were seen once, and the ten largest hold over 2%. This same sample was also taken into another study, of yellow fever vaccine responses in identical twins.

Sequenced input: memory (CD45RO+) T cells sorted from blood. The receptors here all came from a woman under 30 in good health. Each CDR3 is given with its conserved first and last residue. D genes are given only for firm matches.

J gene	V gene	CDR3 length	D gene	CDR3 protein
TRBJ1-1	TRBV20-1	13	TRBD1	CSARQTGGGGAFF
TRBJ2-5	TRBV28	15	.	CASSHSSDSQETQYF
TRBJ2-1	TRBV6-1	20	TRBD1	CASSESLDRGRGIRANEQFF
TRBJ1-5	TRBV12-3/TRBV12-4	16	TRBD1	CASSKGSGGLNQPQHF
TRBJ2-5	TRBV15	14	.	CATSRGGAVETQYF
TRBJ2-3	TRBV6-2/TRBV6-3	15	.	CASNVLQGGTDTQYF
TRBJ1-1	TRBV20-1	11	.	CSARTRTEAFF
TRBJ2-3	TRBV6-5	16	.	CASRSSGRGGTDTQYF
TRBJ2-2	TRBV2	16	.	CASRHGQARGTGELFF
TRBJ1-1	TRBV12-3/TRBV12-4	14	.	CASSSTGPITEAFF
TRBJ2-1	TRBV25-1	16	.	CASSDNRDDSYNEQFF
TRBJ2-7	TRBV9	14	.	CASSSQAGSYEQYF
TRBJ2-4	TRBV19	14	.	CASNSDPLKNIQYF
TRBJ2-1	TRBV7-3	12	.	CASSPRGGEQFF
TRBJ2-1	TRBV5-1	14	TRBD2	CASSFGTSKDEQFF
TRBJ1-6	TRBV4-1	15	TRBD1	CASSPTGTGGSPLHF
TRBJ2-7	TRBV20-1	12	.	CSARSLTYEQYF
TRBJ2-3	TRBV28	15	TRBD2	CASTSGTSGTDTQYF
TRBJ2-2	TRBV7-9	17	TRBD1	CASSLAWTGRIAGELFF
TRBJ2-5	TRBV5-1	13	.	CASSLVGAETQYF
TRBJ2-3	TRBV19	12	.	CASSITEDTQYF
TRBJ2-1	TRBV7-3	16	TRBD1	CASSWTGKSSYNEQFF
TRBJ2-6	TRBV28	15	TRBD1	CASSQTGAGANVLTF
TRBJ1-2	TRBV5-1	14	TRBD1	CASSPGGRSYGYTF
TRBJ2-3	TRBV5-1	14	.	CASSLFDRTDTQYF
TRBJ2-1	TRBV7-3	17	TRBD2	CASSLSSGRSSYNEQFF
TRBJ2-3	TRBV10-3	15	.	CAISESRGHTDTQYF
TRBJ1-1	TRBV12-3/TRBV12-4	13	.	CASRTRGDTEAFF
TRBJ2-1	TRBV7-3	13	.	CASSLAENNEQFF
TRBJ2-3	TRBV5-1	15	TRBD1	CASSPGTGGTDTQYF
TRBJ1-1	TRBV27	13	.	CASRGGVNTEAFF
TRBJ2-5	TRBV29-1	13	.	CSVVTGFGETQYF
TRBJ2-2	TRBV28	14	.	CASEDSTYTGELFF
TRBJ2-1	TRBV6-2/TRBV6-3	15	.	CASSYSLAGIGEQFF
TRBJ2-5	TRBV27	15	.	CASSPRRGDQETQYF
TRBJ2-5	TRBV6-5	15	.	CASSYVGTSQETQYF
TRBJ2-6	TRBV29-1	18	.	CSAAAEQGSSSGANVLTF
TRBJ1-2	TRBV24-1	14	TRBD1	CATSPSDRDHGYTF
TRBJ1-2	TRBV6-4	14	.	CASSQGSEFDGYTF
TRBJ1-2	TRBV3-1	12	.	CASSQAGNGYTF
TRBJ2-7	TRBV28	15	TRBD2	CASSSLSGGSYEQYF
TRBJ2-1	TRBV10-2	13	.	CASSGGQEFAEFF